This T cell receptor beta chain is from a study of T cell clonotyping in hematopoietic cell transplantation. Study observations and caveats: After transplant, recipient diversity fell while pathologically expanded clonotypes grew through day 180. Without cell sorting, CD4 versus CD8 contributions remain unresolved.

Time point: recipient sample about 28 days before transplant, after cytoreduction. With regard to this clone: Its specificity is not known.

Data came from immunoSEQ multiplex PCR; TCRdb stores just in-frame clones and leaves some out. Of 46,000 or so clones in the sample, 65% to 90% were seen once. This TCR came from a man in his 60s with biphenotypic leukemia. Some clones in this sample may be carry-over from other donors' samples. The sample was peripheral blood mononuclear cells, taken before stem cell transplant.

CDR3 in amino acids: CASSTGTGGAQETQYF. The DNA of the CDR3 is TGTGCCAGTAGTACCGGGACAGGAGGGGCACAAGAGACCCAGTACTTC. The rearrangement links TRBV19 to TRBJ2-5, with 8 bases fitting TRBD1. The trim removed 4 bases at V and 2 bases at J, leaving 9 bases unmatched. The germline V gene encodes CDR1 LNHDA and CDR2 SQIVND (reference sequence). The CDR3 consists of 16 residues.